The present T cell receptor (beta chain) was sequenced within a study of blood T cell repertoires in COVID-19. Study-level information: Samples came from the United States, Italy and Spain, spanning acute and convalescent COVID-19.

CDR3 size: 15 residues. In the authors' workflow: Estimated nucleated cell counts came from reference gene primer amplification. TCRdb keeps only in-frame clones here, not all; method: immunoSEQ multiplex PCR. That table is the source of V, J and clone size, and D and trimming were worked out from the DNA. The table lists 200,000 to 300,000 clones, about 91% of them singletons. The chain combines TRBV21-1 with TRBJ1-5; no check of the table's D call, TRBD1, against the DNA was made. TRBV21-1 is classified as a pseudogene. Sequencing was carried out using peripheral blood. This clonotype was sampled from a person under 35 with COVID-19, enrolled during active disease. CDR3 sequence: CASSKWNRDYQPQHF. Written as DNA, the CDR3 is TGTGCCAGCAGCAAATGGAACAGGGATTATCAGCCCCAGCATTTT.